This T cell receptor (beta chain) derives from a study of human thymus T cells. Study results and limitations: Seemingly biased V and J gene usage marked thymic and blood repertoires. Related research has reported that thymic repertoires overlap highly among unrelated individuals.

This CDR3 is 16 amino acids long. Trimming took off 0 bases at V and 4 bases at J, with 16 bases between the two ends. Germline V gene sequence: CDR1 SGHDN, CDR2 FVKESK. Resections removed during corrective heart surgery provided the thymus tissue used. The table came from immunoSEQ multiplex PCR; TCRdb's copy has only in-frame clones and leaves some out. The sample has 78,000 or so clones; approximately 96% are singletons. This clone showed up just once. Its antigen is not identified. The receptor was isolated from a boy younger than two with a congenital heart defect but otherwise immunologically healthy. J is TRBJ2-7 and V is TRBV14; the D call may be TRBD1 or TRBD2 (5 bases each). The sample taken for sequencing was thymus tissue. The CDR3 DNA reads TGTGCCAGCAGCCAAGATCGGGGCAGTAAGCCTTACGAGCAGTACTTC. Its translation: CASSQDRGSKPYEQYF.